These T cell receptor beta chains were read from a single sample in a study of T cells in Graves' hyperthyroidism and ophthalmopathy. Each CDR3 protein gets one entry after TCRdb re-called the multiplex PCR reads with MiXCR. The data show 560,000 or so distinct CDR3 sequences, with 15% to 20% seen just once and over 45% held by the top ten. Sequenced input: blood. The source is a man aged 35 to 55 with Graves' ophthalmopathy. The conserved cysteine and the conserved F or W are not part of the CDR3 here. Size is omitted from some rows. Given values are once, few, many or a class for expanded clones.

clone_size: .; v_call: TRBV20-1; cdr3_length: 12; cdr3_aa: SARDAGGPYEQY
clone_size: many; v_call: TRBV28; cdr3_length: 15; cdr3_aa: ASSPRTGLVSYNEQF
clone_size: few; v_call: TRBV6-1; cdr3_length: 15; cdr3_aa: ASMFGTGGTHLDTQY
clone_size: few; v_call: TRBV27; cdr3_length: 13; cdr3_aa: ASSFRSGRAGELF
clone_size: few; v_call: TRBV7-9; cdr3_length: 10; cdr3_aa: ASSEDPAGLF
clone_size: few; v_call: TRBV15; cdr3_length: 12; cdr3_aa: ATSGFSGAETQY
clone_size: .; v_call: TRBV6-1; cdr3_length: 12; cdr3_aa: ASSSRTRYTEAF
clone_size: few; v_call: TRBV29-1; cdr3_length: 13; cdr3_aa: SVEDPDGTSYEQY
clone_size: many; v_call: TRBV19; cdr3_length: 11; cdr3_aa: ASSISGSGEQY
clone_size: many; v_call: TRBV28; cdr3_length: 12; cdr3_aa: ASTSGLPGNEQF
clone_size: .; v_call: TRBV12-3/TRBV12-4; cdr3_length: 14; cdr3_aa: ASSPIGRTGNTEAF
clone_size: many; v_call: TRBV5-1; cdr3_length: 13; cdr3_aa: ASSLLHTANYGYT
clone_size: .; v_call: TRBV7-9; cdr3_length: 16; cdr3_aa: ASSFRAWGAGDQETQY
clone_size: .; v_call: TRBV6-2/TRBV6-3; cdr3_length: 10; cdr3_aa: ASTPPTVYQF
clone_size: many; v_call: TRBV11-2; cdr3_length: 13; cdr3_aa: ASSPQQGGNTEAF
clone_size: many; v_call: TRBV7-8; cdr3_length: 12; cdr3_aa: ASAGTSGREGQF
clone_size: many; v_call: TRBV30; cdr3_length: 12; cdr3_aa: AWGLAGGVDTQY
clone_size: few; v_call: TRBV6-1; cdr3_length: 11; cdr3_aa: ASKRAEGSPLH
clone_size: .; v_call: TRBV2; cdr3_length: 13; cdr3_aa: ASRPGQGGQETQY
clone_size: many; v_call: TRBV12-3/TRBV12-4; cdr3_length: 11; cdr3_aa: ASRGRSGNTIY
clone_size: .; v_call: TRBV5-5; cdr3_length: 13; cdr3_aa: ASSPDIHSNQPQH
clone_size: many; v_call: TRBV5-1; cdr3_length: 9; cdr3_aa: ASSDNYGYT
clone_size: many; v_call: TRBV6-1; cdr3_length: 12; cdr3_aa: ASLLRTNYNEQF
clone_size: .; v_call: TRBV7-7; cdr3_length: 13; cdr3_aa: ASSPGASGANVLT
clone_size: many; v_call: TRBV5-1; cdr3_length: 15; cdr3_aa: ASSLDPLRTLNTEAF
clone_size: .; v_call: TRBV7-2; cdr3_length: 16; cdr3_aa: ASSLVAGTHSYNSPLH
clone_size: .; v_call: TRBV10-3; cdr3_length: 13; cdr3_aa: AISGEQNINYGYT
clone_size: many; v_call: TRBV5-1; cdr3_length: 16; cdr3_aa: ASSWGLAGSPSSYEQY
clone_size: few; v_call: TRBV18; cdr3_length: 14; cdr3_aa: ASSPPAGGRNNEQF
clone_size: .; v_call: TRBV6-2/TRBV6-3; cdr3_length: 15; cdr3_aa: ASSYSVRDRVSDTQY
clone_size: few; v_call: TRBV5-4; cdr3_length: 11; cdr3_aa: ASSSSPSVAQH
clone_size: few; v_call: TRBV6-5; cdr3_length: 13; cdr3_aa: ASSYSGQGRADYT
clone_size: .; v_call: TRBV7-9; cdr3_length: 13; cdr3_aa: ASSPGGVIGQPQH
clone_size: many; v_call: TRBV20-1; cdr3_length: 12; cdr3_aa: SAVNRGSYNEQF
clone_size: .; v_call: TRBV14; cdr3_length: 13; cdr3_aa: ASSQDLTSLGEQF
clone_size: .; v_call: TRBV30; cdr3_length: 11; cdr3_aa: AWSVWQEYGYT
clone_size: .; v_call: TRBV7-2; cdr3_length: 14; cdr3_aa: ASSLVPDRVNSPLH